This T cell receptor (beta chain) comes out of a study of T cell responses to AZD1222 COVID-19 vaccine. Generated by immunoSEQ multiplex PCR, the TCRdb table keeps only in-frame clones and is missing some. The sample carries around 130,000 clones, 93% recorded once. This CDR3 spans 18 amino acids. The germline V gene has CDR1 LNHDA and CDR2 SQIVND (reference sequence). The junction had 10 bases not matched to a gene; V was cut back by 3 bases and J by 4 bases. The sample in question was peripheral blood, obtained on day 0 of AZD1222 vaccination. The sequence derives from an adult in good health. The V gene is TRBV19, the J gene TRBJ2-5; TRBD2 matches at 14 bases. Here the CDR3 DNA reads TGTGCCAGTAGTATCTCCGGGACTAGCGGGGGCCTCCGAGAGACCCAGTACTTC. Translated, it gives CASSISGTSGGLRETQYF.